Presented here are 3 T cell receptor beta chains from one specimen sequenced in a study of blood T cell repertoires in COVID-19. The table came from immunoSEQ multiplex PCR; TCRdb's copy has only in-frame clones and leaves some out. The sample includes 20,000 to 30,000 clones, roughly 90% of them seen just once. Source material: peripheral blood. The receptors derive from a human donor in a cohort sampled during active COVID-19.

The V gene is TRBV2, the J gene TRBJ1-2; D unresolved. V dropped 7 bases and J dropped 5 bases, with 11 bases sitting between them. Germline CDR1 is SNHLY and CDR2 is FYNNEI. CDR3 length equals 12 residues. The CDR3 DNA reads TGTGCCAGCACGGAGGGCGGGTATGGCTACACCTTC. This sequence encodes CASTEGGYGYTF. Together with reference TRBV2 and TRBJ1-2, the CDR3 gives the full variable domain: EPEVTQTPSHQVTQMGQEVILRCVPISNHLYFYWYRQILGQKVEFLVSFYNNEISEKSEIFDDQFSVERPDGSNFTLKIRSTKLEDSAMYFCASTEGGYGYTFGSGTRLTVV.

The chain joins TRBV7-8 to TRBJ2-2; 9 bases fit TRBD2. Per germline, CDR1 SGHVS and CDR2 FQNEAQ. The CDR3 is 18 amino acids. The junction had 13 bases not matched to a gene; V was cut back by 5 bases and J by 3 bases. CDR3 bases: TGTGCCAGCAGCGGGGGGACCTCTAGCGGGAAGTACACCGGGGAGCTGTTTTTT. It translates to CASSGGTSSGKYTGELFF.

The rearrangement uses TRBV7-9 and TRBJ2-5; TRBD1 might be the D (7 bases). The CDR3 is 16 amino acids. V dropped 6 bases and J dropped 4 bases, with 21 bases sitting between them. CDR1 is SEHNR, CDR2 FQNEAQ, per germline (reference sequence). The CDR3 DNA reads TGTGCCAGCAGTCCTTCGCAGGGGGGCCGTCGAGAGACCCAGTACTTC. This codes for CASSPSQGGRRETQYF.